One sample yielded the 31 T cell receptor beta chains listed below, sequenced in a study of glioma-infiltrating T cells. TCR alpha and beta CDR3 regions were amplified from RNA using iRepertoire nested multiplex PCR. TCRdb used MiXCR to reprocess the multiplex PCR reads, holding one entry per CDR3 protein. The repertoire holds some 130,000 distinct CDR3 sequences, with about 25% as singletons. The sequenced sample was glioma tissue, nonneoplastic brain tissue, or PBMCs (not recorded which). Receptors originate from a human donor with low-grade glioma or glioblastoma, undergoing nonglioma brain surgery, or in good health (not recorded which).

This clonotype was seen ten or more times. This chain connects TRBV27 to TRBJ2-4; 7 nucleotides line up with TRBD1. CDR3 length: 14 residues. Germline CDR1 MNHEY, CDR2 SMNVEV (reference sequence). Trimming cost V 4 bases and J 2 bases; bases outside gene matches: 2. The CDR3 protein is CASSSTGPKNIQYF. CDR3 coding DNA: TGTGCCAGCAGTTCGACAGGGCCCAAAAACATTCAGTACTTC.

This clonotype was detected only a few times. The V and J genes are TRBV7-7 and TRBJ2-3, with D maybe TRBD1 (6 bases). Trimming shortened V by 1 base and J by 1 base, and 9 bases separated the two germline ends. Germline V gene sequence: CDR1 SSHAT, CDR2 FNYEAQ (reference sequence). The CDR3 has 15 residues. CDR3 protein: CASSLGTGRTDTQYF. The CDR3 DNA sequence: TGTGCCAGCAGCTTAGGAACAGGGCGCACAGATACGCAGTATTTT.

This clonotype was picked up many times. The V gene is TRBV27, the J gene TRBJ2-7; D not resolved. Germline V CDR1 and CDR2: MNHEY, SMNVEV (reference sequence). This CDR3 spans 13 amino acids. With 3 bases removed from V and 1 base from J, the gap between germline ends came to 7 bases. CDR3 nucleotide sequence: TGTGCCAGCAGTTTTAAGACATCCTACGAGCAGTACGTC. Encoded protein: CASSFKTSYEQYV.

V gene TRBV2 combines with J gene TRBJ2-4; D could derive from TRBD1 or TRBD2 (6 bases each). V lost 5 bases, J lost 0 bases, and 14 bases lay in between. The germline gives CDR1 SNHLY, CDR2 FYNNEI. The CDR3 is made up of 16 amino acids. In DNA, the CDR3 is TGTGCCAGCAGTACAACGGGGGCAGGAGCCAAAAACATTCAGTACTTC. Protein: CASSTTGAGAKNIQYF.

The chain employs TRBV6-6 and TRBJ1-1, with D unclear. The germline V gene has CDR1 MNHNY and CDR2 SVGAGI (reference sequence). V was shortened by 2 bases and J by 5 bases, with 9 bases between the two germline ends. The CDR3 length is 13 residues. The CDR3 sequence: CASSYGVRTEAFF. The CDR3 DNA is TGTGCCAGCAGTTACGGGGTTCGGACTGAAGCTTTCTTT.

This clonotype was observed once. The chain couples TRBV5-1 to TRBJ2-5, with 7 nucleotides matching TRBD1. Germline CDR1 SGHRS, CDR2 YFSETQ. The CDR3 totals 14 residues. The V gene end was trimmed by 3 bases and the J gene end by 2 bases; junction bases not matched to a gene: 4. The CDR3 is CASSWGQPQETQYF. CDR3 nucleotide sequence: TGCGCCAGCAGCTGGGGACAGCCTCAAGAGACCCAGTACTTC.

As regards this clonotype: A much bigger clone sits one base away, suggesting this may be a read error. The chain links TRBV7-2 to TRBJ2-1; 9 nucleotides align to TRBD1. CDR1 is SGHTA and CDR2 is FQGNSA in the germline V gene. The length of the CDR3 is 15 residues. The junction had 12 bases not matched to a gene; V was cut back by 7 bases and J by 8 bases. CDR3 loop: CASNKGGTGRHEQFF. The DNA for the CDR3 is TGTGCCAGCAACAAGGGAGGGACAGGGAGGCATGAGCAGTTCTTC.

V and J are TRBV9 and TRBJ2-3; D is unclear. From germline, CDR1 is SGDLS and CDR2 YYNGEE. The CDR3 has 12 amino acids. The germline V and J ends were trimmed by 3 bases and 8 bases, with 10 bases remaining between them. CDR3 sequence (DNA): TGTGCCAGCAGCGAGACGACGGGTACGCAGTATTTT. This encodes CASSETTGTQYF.

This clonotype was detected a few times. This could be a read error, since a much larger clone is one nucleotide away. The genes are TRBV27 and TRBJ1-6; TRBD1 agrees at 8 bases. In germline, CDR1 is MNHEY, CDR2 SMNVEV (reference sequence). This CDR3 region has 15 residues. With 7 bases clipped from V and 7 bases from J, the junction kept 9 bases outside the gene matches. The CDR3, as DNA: TGTGCCAGCAAGACCGGACAGGGTGGGAATTCACCCCTCCACTTT. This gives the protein CASKTGQGGNSPLHF.

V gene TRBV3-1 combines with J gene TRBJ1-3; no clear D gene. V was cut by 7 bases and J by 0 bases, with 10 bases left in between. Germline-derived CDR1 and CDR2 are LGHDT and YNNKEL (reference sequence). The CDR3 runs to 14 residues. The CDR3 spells CASTRKGSGNTIYF. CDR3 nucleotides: TGTGCCAGCACTCGTAAAGGCTCTGGAAACACCATATATTTT.

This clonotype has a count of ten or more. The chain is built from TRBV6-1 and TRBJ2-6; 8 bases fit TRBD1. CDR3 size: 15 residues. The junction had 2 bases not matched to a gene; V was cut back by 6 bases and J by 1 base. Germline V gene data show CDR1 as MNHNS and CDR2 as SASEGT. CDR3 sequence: CASRRQGSGANVLTF. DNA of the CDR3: TGTGCCAGCAGGCGACAGGGGTCTGGGGCCAACGTCCTGACTTTC.

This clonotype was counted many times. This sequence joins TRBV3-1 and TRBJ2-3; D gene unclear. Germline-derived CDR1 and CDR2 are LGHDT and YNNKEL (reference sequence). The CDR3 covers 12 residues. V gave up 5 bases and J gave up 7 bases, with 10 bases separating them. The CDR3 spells CASSDPRYTQYF. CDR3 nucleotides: TGTGCCAGCAGCGACCCCCGGTATACGCAGTATTTT.

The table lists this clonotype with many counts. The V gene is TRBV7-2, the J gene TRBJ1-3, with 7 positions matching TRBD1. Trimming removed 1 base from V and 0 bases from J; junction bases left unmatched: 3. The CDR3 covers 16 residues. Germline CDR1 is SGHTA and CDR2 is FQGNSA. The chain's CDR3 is CASSLDRGRSGNTIYF. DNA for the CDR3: TGTGCCAGCAGCTTAGACAGGGGCCGCTCTGGAAACACCATATATTTT.

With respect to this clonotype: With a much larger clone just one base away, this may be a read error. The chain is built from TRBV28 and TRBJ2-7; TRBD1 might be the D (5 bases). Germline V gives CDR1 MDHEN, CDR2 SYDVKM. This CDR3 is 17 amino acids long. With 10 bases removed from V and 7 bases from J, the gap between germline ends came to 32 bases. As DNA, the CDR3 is TGTGCCAACACTCGACTTGCCAGGGCGTCACAACTACAAGAGCAGTACGTC. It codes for CANTRLARASQLQEQYV.

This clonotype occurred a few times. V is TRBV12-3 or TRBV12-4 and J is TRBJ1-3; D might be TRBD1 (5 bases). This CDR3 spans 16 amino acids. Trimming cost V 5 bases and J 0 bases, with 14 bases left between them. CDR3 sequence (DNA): TGTGCCAGCAGTGCTCGAGCAGACAGCTCTGGAAACACCATATATTTT. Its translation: CASSARADSSGNTIYF.

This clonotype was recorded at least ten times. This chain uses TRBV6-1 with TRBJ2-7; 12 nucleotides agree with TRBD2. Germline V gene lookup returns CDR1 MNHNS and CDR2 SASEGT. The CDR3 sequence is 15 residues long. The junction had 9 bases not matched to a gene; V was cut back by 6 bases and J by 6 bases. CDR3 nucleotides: TGTGCCAGCAGGCCAGGACTAGCGGGGCCCATCGAGCAGTACGTC. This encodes CASRPGLAGPIEQYV.

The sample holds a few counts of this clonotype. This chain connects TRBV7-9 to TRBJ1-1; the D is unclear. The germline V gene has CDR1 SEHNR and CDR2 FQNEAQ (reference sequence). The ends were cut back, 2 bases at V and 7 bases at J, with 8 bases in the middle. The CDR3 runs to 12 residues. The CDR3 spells CASSLPWGEAFF. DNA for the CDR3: TGTGCCAGCAGCTTACCATGGGGTGAAGCTTTCTTT.

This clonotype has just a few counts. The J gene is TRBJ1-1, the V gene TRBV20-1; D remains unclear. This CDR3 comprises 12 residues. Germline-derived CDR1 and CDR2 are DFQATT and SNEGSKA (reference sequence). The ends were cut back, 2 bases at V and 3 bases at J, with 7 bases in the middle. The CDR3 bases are TGCAGTGCTAGAACAGTGGACACTGAAGCTTTCTTT. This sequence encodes CSARTVDTEAFF.

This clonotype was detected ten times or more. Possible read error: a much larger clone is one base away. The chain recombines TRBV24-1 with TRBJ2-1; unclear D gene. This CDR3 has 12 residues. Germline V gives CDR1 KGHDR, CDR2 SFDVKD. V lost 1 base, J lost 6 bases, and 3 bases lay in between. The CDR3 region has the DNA TGTGCCACCAGTGATTTCGGCAATGAGCAGTTCTTC. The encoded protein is CATSDFGNEQFF.

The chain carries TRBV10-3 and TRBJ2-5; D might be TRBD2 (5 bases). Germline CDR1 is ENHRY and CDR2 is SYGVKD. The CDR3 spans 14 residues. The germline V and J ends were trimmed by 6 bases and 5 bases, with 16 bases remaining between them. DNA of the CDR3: TGTGCCATCAGCCGACAAGGCTCGGGGGAGACCCAGTACTTC. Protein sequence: CAISRQGSGETQYF.

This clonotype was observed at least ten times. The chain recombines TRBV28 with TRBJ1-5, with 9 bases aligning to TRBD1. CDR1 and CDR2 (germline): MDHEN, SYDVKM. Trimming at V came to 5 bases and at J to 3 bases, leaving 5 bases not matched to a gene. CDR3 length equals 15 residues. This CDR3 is CASSGGTGSNQPQHF. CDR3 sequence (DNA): TGTGCCAGCAGTGGGGGGACAGGGTCCAATCAGCCCCAGCATTTT.

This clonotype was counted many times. CDR3 nucleotide sequence: TGTGCCAGCAGTTCCCCCACCCGACAAGGCAACTATGGCTACACCTTC. Protein sequence: CASSSPTRQGNYGYTF. The chain links TRBV27 to TRBJ1-2; D is uncertain. The CDR3 totals 16 residues. Trimming shortened V by 4 bases and J by 2 bases, and 17 bases separated the two germline ends. From germline, CDR1 is MNHEY and CDR2 SMNVEV (reference sequence).

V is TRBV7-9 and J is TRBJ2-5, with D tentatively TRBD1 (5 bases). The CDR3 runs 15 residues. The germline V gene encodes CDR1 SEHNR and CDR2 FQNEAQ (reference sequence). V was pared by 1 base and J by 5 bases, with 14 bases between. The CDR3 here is CASSLEGVLSETQYF. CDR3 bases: TGTGCCAGCAGCTTAGAAGGGGTTTTATCCGAGACCCAGTACTTC.

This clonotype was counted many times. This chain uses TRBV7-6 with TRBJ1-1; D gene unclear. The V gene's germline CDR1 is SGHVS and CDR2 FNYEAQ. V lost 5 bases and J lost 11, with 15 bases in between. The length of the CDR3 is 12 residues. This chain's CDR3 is CASSLTGVEAFF. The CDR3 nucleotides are TGTGCCAGCAGCCTCACCGGGGTTGAGGCTTTCTTT. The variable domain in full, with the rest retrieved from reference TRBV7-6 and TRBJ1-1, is GAGVSQSPRYKVTKRGQDVALRCDPISGHVSLYWYRQALGQGPEFLTYFNYEAQQDKSGLPNDRFSAERPEGSISTLTIQRTEQRDSAMYRCASSLTGVEAFFGQGTRLTVV.

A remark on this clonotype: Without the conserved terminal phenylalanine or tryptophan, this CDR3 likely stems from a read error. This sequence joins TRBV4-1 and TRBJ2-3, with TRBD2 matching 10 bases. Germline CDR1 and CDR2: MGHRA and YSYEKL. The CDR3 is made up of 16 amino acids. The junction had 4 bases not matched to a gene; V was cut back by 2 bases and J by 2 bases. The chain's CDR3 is CASSQLAGALTDTQYS. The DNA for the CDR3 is TGCGCCAGCAGCCAACTAGCGGGGGCCCTCACAGATACGCAGTATTCT.

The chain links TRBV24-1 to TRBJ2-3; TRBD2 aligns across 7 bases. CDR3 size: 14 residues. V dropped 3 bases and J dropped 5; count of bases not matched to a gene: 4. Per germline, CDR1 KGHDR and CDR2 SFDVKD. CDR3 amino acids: CATSDGEGKDTQYF. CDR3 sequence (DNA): TGTGCCACCAGTGATGGGGAGGGCAAAGATACGCAGTATTTT.

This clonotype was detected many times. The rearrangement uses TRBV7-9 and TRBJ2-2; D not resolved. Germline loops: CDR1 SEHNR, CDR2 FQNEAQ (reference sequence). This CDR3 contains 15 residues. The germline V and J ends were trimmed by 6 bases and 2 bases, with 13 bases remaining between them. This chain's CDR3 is CASRRMDGNTGELFF. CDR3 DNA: TGTGCCAGCAGGAGAATGGACGGTAACACCGGGGAGCTGTTTTTT.

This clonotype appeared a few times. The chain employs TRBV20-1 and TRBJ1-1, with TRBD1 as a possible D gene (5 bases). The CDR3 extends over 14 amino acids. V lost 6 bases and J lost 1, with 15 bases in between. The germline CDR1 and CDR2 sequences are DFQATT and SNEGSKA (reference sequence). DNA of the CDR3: TGCAGTGCCAAGAAGGGACTGGGGAACACTGAAGCTTTCTTT. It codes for CSAKKGLGNTEAFF.

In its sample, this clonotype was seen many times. The CDR3 DNA reads TGTGCCAGCAGCCCCGGACTTCCCAATGAGCAGTTCTTC. This encodes CASSPGLPNEQFF. The chain employs TRBV6-1 and TRBJ2-1; D might be TRBD2 (5 bases). The CDR3 contains 13 residues. V was trimmed by 6 bases and J by 6 bases, leaving 12 bases between them. Germline values: CDR1 MNHNS, CDR2 SASEGT.

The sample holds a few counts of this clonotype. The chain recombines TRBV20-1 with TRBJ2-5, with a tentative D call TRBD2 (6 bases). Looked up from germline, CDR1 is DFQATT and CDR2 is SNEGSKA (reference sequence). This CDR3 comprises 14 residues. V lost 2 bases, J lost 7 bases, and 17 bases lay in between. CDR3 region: CSARWSAGYGTQYF. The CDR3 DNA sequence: TGCAGTGCTAGATGGTCCGCGGGGTACGGGACCCAGTACTTC.

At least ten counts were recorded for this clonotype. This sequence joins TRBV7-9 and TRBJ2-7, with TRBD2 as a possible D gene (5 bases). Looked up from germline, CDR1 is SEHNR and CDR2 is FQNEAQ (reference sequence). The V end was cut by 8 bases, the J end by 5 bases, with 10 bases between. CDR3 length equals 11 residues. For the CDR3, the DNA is TGTGCCAGCGCCCTGCGGGACGAGCAGTACGTC. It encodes CASALRDEQYV.